This T cell receptor (beta chain) was captured in a study of blood T cell repertoires in COVID-19. The overall study: The origin of the acute and convalescent COVID-19 samples was the United States, Italy and Spain. The cDNA or gDNA used as material had been derived from T cells, B-cell-depleted T cells, or PBMCs.

Enrolment of Seattle patients took place during active infection, and they were followed longitudinally. Germline CDR1 SGDLS, CDR2 YYNGEE. This CDR3 is 17 amino acids long. V gave up 0 bases and J gave up 0 bases, with 13 bases separating them. The count of this clone is one. In the authors' methods: Reference gene primer amplification gave nucleated cell count estimates. TCRdb keeps only in-frame clones here, not all; method: immunoSEQ multiplex PCR. V and J calls and clone size are given by that table; D and trimming were obtained from the DNA. This sample yields about 340,000 clones, of which 75% to 90% are seen a single time; roughly 7.2% belongs to the top ten.

Sequenced input: peripheral blood. The V gene is TRBV9, the J gene TRBJ2-1, with D hard to call. The TCR sequence derives from a woman aged 60-70 years with COVID-19, enrolled during active disease. In DNA form, the CDR3 reads TGTGCCAGCAGCGTAGGATACAGCCTAAGCTCCTACAATGAGCAGTTCTTC. Translating it yields CASSVGYSLSSYNEQFF. Together with reference TRBV9 and TRBJ2-1, the CDR3 gives the full variable domain: DSGVTQTPKHLITATGQRVTLRCSPRSGDLSVYWYQQSLDQGLQFLIQYYNGEERAKGNILERFSAQQFPDLHSELNLSSLELGDSALYFCASSVGYSLSSYNEQFFGPGTRLTVL.